Listed below are T cell receptor beta chains from one sample, sequenced in a study of monozygotic twins with inflammatory bowel disease. TCRdb derives one entry per CDR3 protein from the 5' RACE reads, leaving out DNA. The table lists about 160,000 distinct CDR3 sequences. The sample was blood. These receptors originate from a human donor with ulcerative colitis or Crohn's disease, or a healthy co-twin of an affected twin (not recorded which). Each CDR3 is given with its conserved first and last residue.

v_gene	j_gene	CDR3aa
TRBV6-6	TRBJ2-3	CASSYWGGWDTQYF
TRBV9	TRBJ2-4	CASSPQGAQAKNIQYF
TRBV6-2/TRBV6-3	TRBJ1-5	CASSRQGSGNQPQHF
TRBV9	TRBJ2-1	CASSTETSGSFDEQFF
TRBV5-5	TRBJ1-2	CASSLSGPIYGYTF
TRBV20-1	TRBJ2-1	CSAATGGVYEQFF
TRBV29-1	TRBJ1-4	CSVEDTGQGSGEKLFF
TRBV12-3/TRBV12-4	TRBJ1-1	CASSLGGDYTEAFF
TRBV4-1	TRBJ2-3	CASSQWLRTDTQYF
TRBV6-1	TRBJ1-5	CASSPWGYSNQPQHF
TRBV20-1	TRBJ2-5	CSANLAGVQETQYF
TRBV7-9	TRBJ2-3	CASSQPPGTPSTDTQYF
TRBV14	TRBJ2-7	CASSQVPAVKGEQYF
TRBV4-2	TRBJ2-5	CASSQDRGGQETQYF
TRBV6-1	TRBJ1-5	CATTDPRGNQPQHF